The sample holds a few counts of the clone carrying this TCR beta chain. The antigen is not known. This sample stems from a study of CD8 T cells in ankylosing spondylitis. General study findings and limits: Reactive arthritis synovial fluid and blood were previously reported to contain some motif variants. The study identified a TCR beta motif of fewer than 10 highly homologous variants that appeared characteristic of ankylosing spondylitis blood.

Trimming removed 7 bases at V and 3 bases at J, with 15 bases between. The CDR3 length is 14 residues. Germline CDR1 LNHDA, CDR2 SQIVND (reference sequence). Each TCR beta library was made by quantitative 5'-RACE that incorporated molecular barcodes. Using its own MiXCR run on the 5' RACE reads, TCRdb lists one record per CDR3 protein. The data contain 200,000 to 250,000 distinct CDR3 sequences, around 17% of them singletons. The TCR was taken from a male donor with ankylosing spondylitis. Material: blood, either unsorted or a sorted T cell fraction (not recorded which). The chain combines TRBV19 with TRBJ1-1; tentatively, D is TRBD1 (5 bases). CDR3 coding DNA: TGTGCCAGTAAGGGACTACGAGCGCACACTGAAGCTTTCTTT. Amino acids: CASKGLRAHTEAFF.